The rows below give T cell receptor beta chains drawn from one sample of a study of breast tumors, draining lymph nodes, adjacent tissues. One entry per CDR3 protein results from TCRdb running MiXCR on the multiplex PCR reads. The sample has some 150,000 distinct CDR3 sequences; around 35% are singletons. The sample taken for sequencing was axillary lymph node tissue. The receptors derive from a female donor with breast cancer. Some clones in this sample may be carry-over from other donors' samples. The CDR3 runs from the conserved cysteine through the conserved F or W. A D gene is named only where the DNA matches it firmly. Clone size is shown for a subset of rows, as once, few, many or a class of expanded clone.

D gene | J gene | V gene | clone size | CDR3 protein | CDR3 DNA
. | TRBJ2-7 | TRBV11-2 | many | CASRRPGGSYEQYF | TGTGCCAGCAGACGTCCCGGGGGCTCCTACGAGCAGTACTTC
. | TRBJ2-7 | TRBV7-2 | many | CASSIAVSSYEQYF | TGTGCCAGCAGTATAGCGGTTAGCTCCTACGAGCAGTACTTC
. | TRBJ2-5 | TRBV7-4 | many | CASRRFARDSETQYF | TGTGCCAGCAGGCGTTTCGCCCGGGACTCGGAGACCCAGTACTTC
TRBD1 | TRBJ1-4 | TRBV2 | . | CAGDRGLDEKLFF | TGTGCCGGAGACAGGGGGCTGGATGAAAAACTGTTTTTT
. | TRBJ1-2 | TRBV2 | . | CASSEASGGPF | TGTGCCAGCAGTGAAGCATCGGGGGGGCCATTC
. | TRBJ2-1 | TRBV15 | many | CATSPREGSEQFF | TGTGCCACCAGCCCGCGAGAGGGGTCGGAGCAGTTCTTC
. | TRBJ2-2 | TRBV7-3 | . | CASSLPVGMDTGELFF | TGTGCCAGCAGCTTACCCGTAGGGATGGACACCGGGGAGCTGTTTTTT
. | TRBJ2-1 | TRBV6-6 | . | CAGSYNGAYNEQFF | TGTGCCGGCAGTTACAATGGGGCCTACAATGAGCAGTTCTTC
. | TRBJ2-1 | TRBV7-9 | many | CASSRGSYNEQFF | TGTGCCAGCTCCAGGGGTTCCTACAATGAGCAGTTCTTC
. | TRBJ2-3 | TRBV5-4 | many | CASSSPSGGTDTQYF | TGTGCCAGCAGCTCCCCCTCTGGGGGAACAGATACGCAGTATTTT
. | TRBJ2-5 | TRBV19 | many | CASSPLGGNYQETQYF | TGTGCCAGTAGCCCCCTCGGCGGGAATTACCAAGAGACCCAGTACTTC
. | TRBJ2-2 | TRBV6-1 | . | CASSEARFTGELFF | TGTGCCAGCAGTGAAGCGCGCTTCACCGGGGAGCTGTTTTTT
. | TRBJ2-1 | TRBV2 | many | CASSEAPGNEQFF | TGTGCCAGCAGTGAAGCGCCGGGCAATGAGCAGTTCTTC
. | TRBJ1-4 | TRBV19 | many | CASSFRVSNEKLFF | TGTGCCAGTAGTTTCCGGGTCTCCAATGAAAAACTGTTTTTT
. | TRBJ2-5 | TRBV7-2 | many | CATSGSGMRETQYF | TGTGCCACCTCGGGTAGTGGGATGAGAGAGACCCAGTACTTC
. | TRBJ2-1 | TRBV5-5 | few | CASSPRVTAAIKTYNEQFF | TGTGCCAGCAGCCCTCGGGTTACAGCAGCGATAAAAACCTACAATGAGCAGTTCTTC
. | TRBJ1-3 | TRBV11-2 | many | CASSLDRGGNTIYF | TGTGCCAGCAGCTTAGATCGGGGTGGAAACACCATATATTTT
. | TRBJ2-7 | TRBV2 | many | CASTQGYEQYF | TGTGCCAGCACCCAGGGCTACGAGCAGTACTTC
. | TRBJ1-3 | TRBV11-2 | . | CASSPIRKNAIYF | TGTGCTAGCAGCCCGATTCGGAAAAACGCCATATATTTT
. | TRBJ2-1 | TRBV18 | many | CASSPLGDNEQFF | TGTGCCAGCTCACCCCTCGGGGACAATGAGCAGTTCTTC
TRBD2 | TRBJ2-7 | TRBV6-1 | many | CASSEAPAGGGYEQYF | TGTGCCAGCAGTGAAGCGCCGGCGGGGGGCGGTTACGAGCAGTACTTC
TRBD2 | TRBJ2-1 | TRBV7-9 | . | CASSLGGGASYNEQFF | TGTGCCAGCAGCTTGGGCGGGGGGGCTTCTTACAATGAGCAGTTCTTC
TRBD1 | TRBJ1-2 | TRBV15 | many | CATSREFGTGRANYGYTF | TGTGCCACCAGCAGAGAGTTTGGGACAGGGAGGGCTAACTATGGCTACACCTTC
TRBD1 | TRBJ1-2 | TRBV10-1 | once | CASSGTGGGGYTF | TGCGCCAGCAGTGGGACAGGGGGGGGGGGCTACACCTTC